One sample yielded the 3 T cell receptor beta chains listed below, sequenced in a study of CD4 and CD8 cells across lung adenocarcinoma regions. Via MiXCR, TCRdb re-called the PCR reads, giving one row per CDR3 protein. The sample gives several thousand distinct CDR3 sequences, around 53% of which show up once; approximately 97% is in the top ten. Sequenced sample: CD8+ T cells from the center of a lung tumor. These receptors originate from a male donor with lung adenocarcinoma. The CD4 and CD8 labels of this study may be unreliable.

This clonotype was seen repeatedly, ten times or more. The chain links TRBV27 to TRBJ2-2; TRBD1 matches at 8 bases. The ends lost 7 bases at V and 6 bases at J; junction bases unmatched: 4. The CDR3 consists of 13 residues. Germline V gene sequence: CDR1 MNHEY, CDR2 SMNVEV (reference sequence). This CDR3 is CASTRTGSGELFF. Written as DNA, the CDR3 is TGTGCCAGCACCAGGACAGGGTCCGGGGAGCTGTTTTTT.

V gene TRBV10-1 combines with J gene TRBJ2-1, with a tentative D call TRBD1 (5 bases). Between the trimmed V and J ends, which lost 3 bases and 1 base, there was a span of 7 bases. CDR1 is WNHNN, CDR2 SYGVQD, per germline (reference sequence). CDR3 length: 14 residues. The CDR3 DNA reads as TGCGCCAGCAGTGAAGGGGATTCCTACAATGAGCAGTTCTTC. Residues: CASSEGDSYNEQFF.

The genes are TRBV6-1 and TRBJ2-3; TRBD1 agrees at 8 bases. The CDR3 length is 15 residues. V shed 5 bases, J shed 0 bases, and the junction held 4 bases outside the gene matches. CDR1 and CDR2 from the germline V gene are MNHNS and SASEGT. The DNA for the CDR3 is TGTGCCAGCAGTCGGGACAGGTCTAGCACAGATACGCAGTATTTT. Protein product: CASSRDRSSTDTQYF.